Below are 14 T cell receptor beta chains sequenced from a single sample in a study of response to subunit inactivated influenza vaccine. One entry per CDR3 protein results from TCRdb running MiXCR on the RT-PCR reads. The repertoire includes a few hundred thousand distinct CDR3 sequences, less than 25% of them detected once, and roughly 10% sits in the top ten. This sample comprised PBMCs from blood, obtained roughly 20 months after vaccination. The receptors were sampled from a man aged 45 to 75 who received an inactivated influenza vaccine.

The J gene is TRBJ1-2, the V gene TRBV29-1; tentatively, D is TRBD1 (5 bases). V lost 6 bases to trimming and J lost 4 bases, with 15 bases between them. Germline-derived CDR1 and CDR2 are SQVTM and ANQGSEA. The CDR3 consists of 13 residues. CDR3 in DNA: TGCAGCGTCATGGGAGACAGTTCCTATGGCTACACCTTC. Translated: CSVMGDSSYGYTF.

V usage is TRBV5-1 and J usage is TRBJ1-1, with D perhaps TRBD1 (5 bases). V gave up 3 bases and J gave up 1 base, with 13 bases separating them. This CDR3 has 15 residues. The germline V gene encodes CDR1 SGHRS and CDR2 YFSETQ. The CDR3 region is CASSWRGNANTEAFF. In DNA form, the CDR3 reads TGCGCCAGCAGCTGGCGGGGCAACGCGAACACTGAAGCTTTCTTT.

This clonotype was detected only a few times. CDR3 residues: CASSLTSLTDTQYF. In DNA, the CDR3 is TGTGCCAGCAGTCTGACTAGTCTCACAGATACGCAGTATTTT. The J gene is TRBJ2-3, the V gene TRBV12-3 or TRBV12-4; TRBD2 might be the D (6 bases). The V end was cut by 5 bases, the J end by 2 bases, with 11 bases between. The CDR3 sequence is 14 residues long.

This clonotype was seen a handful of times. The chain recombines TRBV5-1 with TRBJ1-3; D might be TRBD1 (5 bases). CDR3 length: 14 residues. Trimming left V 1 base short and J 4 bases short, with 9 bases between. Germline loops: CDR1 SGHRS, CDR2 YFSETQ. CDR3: CASSLTRGGNTIYF. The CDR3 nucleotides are TGCGCCAGCAGCTTGACGCGGGGGGGAAACACCATATATTTT.

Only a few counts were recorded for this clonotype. CDR3 residues: CASSESASYEQYF. The CDR3 region has the DNA TGTGCCAGCAGTGAATCCGCCAGCTACGAGCAGTACTTC. The V gene is TRBV25-1, the J gene TRBJ2-7; D remains unclear. CDR1 is MGHDK, CDR2 SYGVNS, per germline. This CDR3 spans 13 amino acids. V lost 1 base and J 3 bases, leaving 7 bases between the germline ends.

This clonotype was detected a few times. The chain's CDR3 is CASRVSNQPQHF. CDR3 nucleotides: TGTGCCAGCAGGGTCAGCAATCAGCCCCAGCATTTT. The gene calls are TRBV28 and TRBJ1-5, with D hard to call. The CDR3 is made up of 12 amino acids. Per the germline V gene, CDR1 is MDHEN and CDR2 is SYDVKM. V gave up 6 bases and J gave up 1 base, with 4 bases separating them.

The CDR3 sequence: CASSERSYGYTF. The CDR3 DNA is TGTGCCAGCAGTGAACGGAGCTATGGCTACACCTTC. The rearrangement links TRBV12-3 or TRBV12-4 to TRBJ1-2; D is unclear. The CDR3 length is 12 residues. Trimming removed 5 bases from V and 4 bases from J, with 8 bases in between.

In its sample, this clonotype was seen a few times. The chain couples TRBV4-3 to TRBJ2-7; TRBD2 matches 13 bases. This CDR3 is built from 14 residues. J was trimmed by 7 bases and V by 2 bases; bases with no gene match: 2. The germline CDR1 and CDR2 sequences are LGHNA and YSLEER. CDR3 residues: CASSQRGLAGEQYF. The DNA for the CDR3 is TGCGCCAGCAGCCAAAGGGGACTAGCGGGAGAGCAGTACTTC.

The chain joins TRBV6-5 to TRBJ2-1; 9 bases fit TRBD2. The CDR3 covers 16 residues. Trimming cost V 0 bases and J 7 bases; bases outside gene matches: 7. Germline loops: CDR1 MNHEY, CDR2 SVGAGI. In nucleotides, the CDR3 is TGTGCCAGCAGTTACTCGGATAGCGGGAGTCGGAATGAGCAGTTCTTC. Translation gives CASSYSDSGSRNEQFF.

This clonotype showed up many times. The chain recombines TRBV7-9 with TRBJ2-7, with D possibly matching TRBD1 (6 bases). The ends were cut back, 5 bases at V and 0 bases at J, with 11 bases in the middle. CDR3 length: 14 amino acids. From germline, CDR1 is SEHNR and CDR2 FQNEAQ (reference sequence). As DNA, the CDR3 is TGTGCCAGCAGCGACAGGTTCACCTCCTACGAGCAGTACTTC. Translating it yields CASSDRFTSYEQYF.

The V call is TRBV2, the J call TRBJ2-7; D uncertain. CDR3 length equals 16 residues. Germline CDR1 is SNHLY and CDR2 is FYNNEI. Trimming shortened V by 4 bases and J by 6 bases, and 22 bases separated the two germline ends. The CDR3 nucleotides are TGTGCCAGCAGTGCCAACCCTCAATATGGGTATGGCGAGCAGTACTTC. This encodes CASSANPQYGYGEQYF.

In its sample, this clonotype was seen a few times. CDR3 in DNA: TGTGCCAGCAGCGAAGGGGTGGCGAACACTGAAGCTTTCTTT. This translates into CASSEGVANTEAFF. The chain has TRBV3-1 and TRBJ1-1; a weak D match, TRBD1 (5 bases). Germline lookup yields CDR1 LGHDT and CDR2 YNNKEL (reference sequence). The CDR3 loop spans 14 amino acids. Trimming took 5 bases from V and 1 from J, leaving 11 bases between them.

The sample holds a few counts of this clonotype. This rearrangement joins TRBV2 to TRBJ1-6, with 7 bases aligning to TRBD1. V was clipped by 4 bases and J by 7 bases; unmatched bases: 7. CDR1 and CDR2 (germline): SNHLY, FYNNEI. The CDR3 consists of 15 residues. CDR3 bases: TGTGCCAGCAGTGCAATAGGGACAGAAAATTCACCCCTCCACTTT. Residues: CASSAIGTENSPLHF.

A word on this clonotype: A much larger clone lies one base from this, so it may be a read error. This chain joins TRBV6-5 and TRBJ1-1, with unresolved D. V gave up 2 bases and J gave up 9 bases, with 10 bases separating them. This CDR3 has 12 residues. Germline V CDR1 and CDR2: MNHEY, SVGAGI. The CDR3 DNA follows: TGTGCCAGCAGTTACGGAGGATCTAAAGCTTTCTTT. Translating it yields CASSYGGSKAFF.